The 25 T cell receptor beta chains below all came from one sample that was sequenced in a study of blood T cell repertoires in COVID-19. Generated by immunoSEQ multiplex PCR, the TCRdb table keeps only in-frame clones and is missing some. The data hold around 57,000 clones, with around 76% observed a single time. Sequencing used peripheral blood. The source is a woman aged 60-75 years with acute or convalescent COVID-19.

The chain links TRBV6-5 to TRBJ2-7; TRBD2 matches at 7 bases. The germline V gene has CDR1 MNHEY and CDR2 SVGAGI. The CDR3 extends over 15 amino acids. The trim removed 0 bases at V and 1 base at J, leaving 3 bases unmatched. The CDR3 loop reads CASSYSAGRSYEQYF. The CDR3 nucleotides read TGTGCCAGCAGTTACTCAGCGGGGCGATCCTACGAGCAGTACTTC.

This chain connects TRBV7-2 to TRBJ2-7; 7 bases are shared with TRBD2. The V and J ends lost 5 bases and 6 bases, in that order; junction bases with no gene match: 7. Germline V gene lookup returns CDR1 SGHTA and CDR2 FQGNSA. CDR3 length equals 13 residues. In DNA form, the CDR3 reads TGTGCCAGCAGCACCCTGAGCGGGACCGAGCAGTACTTC. This gives the protein CASSTLSGTEQYF. The full variable domain, rest sourced from reference TRBV7-2 and TRBJ2-7, is GAGVSQSPSNKVTEKGKDVELRCDPISGHTALYWYRQSLGQGLEFLIYFQGNSAPDKSGLPSDRFSAERTGGSVSTLTIQRTQQEDSAVYLCASSTLSGTEQYFGPGTRLTVT.

The CDR3: CASGAQGANYGYTF. CDR3 nucleotides: TGTGCCAGCGGGGCACAGGGGGCGAACTATGGCTACACCTTC. The V gene is TRBV2, the J gene TRBJ1-2; 9 bases match TRBD1. The length of the CDR3 is 14 residues. The V segment lost 8 bases and the J segment 2 bases; nucleotides outside the gene matches: 6. CDR1 and CDR2 from the germline V gene are SNHLY and FYNNEI.

V usage is TRBV27 and J usage is TRBJ1-2; the match to TRBD1 covers 8 bases. The CDR3 loop spans 15 amino acids. V was clipped by 6 bases and J by 2 bases; unmatched bases: 8. Looked up from germline, CDR1 is MNHEY and CDR2 is SMNVEV (reference sequence). The DNA of the CDR3 is TGTGCCAGCAGAATAACAGGGGGAGGGAACTATGGCTACACCTTC. Translating it yields CASRITGGGNYGYTF.

The chain has TRBV27 and TRBJ2-1, with 9 nucleotides matching TRBD2. The V segment lost 6 bases and the J segment 4 bases; nucleotides outside the gene matches: 10. From germline, CDR1 is MNHEY and CDR2 SMNVEV (reference sequence). The CDR3 contains 16 residues. Written as DNA, the CDR3 is TGTGCCAGCAGCGATTTTAGCGGGGGTGGGTACAATGAGCAGTTCTTC. Translation gives CASSDFSGGGYNEQFF.

The chain has TRBV2 and TRBJ2-2; TRBD1 might be the D (6 bases). Germline V CDR1 and CDR2: SNHLY, FYNNEI. Between the trimmed V and J ends, which lost 4 bases and 4 bases, there was a span of 13 bases. The CDR3 is made up of 15 amino acids. The CDR3 reads CASSGQELSTGELFF. The CDR3 coding sequence is TGTGCCAGCAGTGGACAGGAGCTGAGCACCGGGGAGCTGTTTTTT.

This chain links TRBV27 with TRBJ1-1, with 8 bases aligning to TRBD1. The CDR3 consists of 14 residues. J was trimmed by 3 bases and V by 6 bases; bases with no gene match: 6. The germline gives CDR1 MNHEY, CDR2 SMNVEV (reference sequence). The DNA of the CDR3 is TGTGCCAGCAGCTCGGACAGGGAGGACACTGAAGCTTTCTTT. This gives the protein CASSSDREDTEAFF.

A remark on this clone: This may arise from a read error, as a much more abundant clone is one base away. The genes are TRBV9 and TRBJ1-2, with 8 bases matching TRBD1. V shed 4 bases, J shed 3 bases, and the junction held 2 bases outside the gene matches. The CDR3 totals 13 residues. Germline V CDR1 and CDR2: SGDLS, YYNGEE. The CDR3 region is CASSPTGDYGYTF. The CDR3 DNA is TGTGCCAGCAGCCCGACAGGGGACTATGGCTACACCTTC.

The rearrangement joins TRBV5-5 to TRBJ1-5; D gene unclear. Germline V gene sequence: CDR1 SGHKS, CDR2 YYEKEE (reference sequence). V was pared by 4 bases and J by 2 bases, with 10 bases between. This CDR3 contains 14 residues. The CDR3 DNA reads TGTGCCAGCAGCCTAGATCGGGGCAATCAGCCCCAGCATTTT. Its protein is CASSLDRGNQPQHF.

This chain links TRBV7-2 with TRBJ2-1; tentative D call: TRBD2 (6 bases). The germline V gene has CDR1 SGHTA and CDR2 FQGNSA. Trimming left V 11 bases short and J 7 bases short, with 21 bases between. The CDR3 extends over 14 amino acids. CDR3 sequence: CAALRAGLRNEQFF. The CDR3 coding sequence is TGTGCCGCGTTGAGAGCGGGTCTAAGGAATGAGCAGTTCTTC. The full variable domain, rest sourced from reference TRBV7-2 and TRBJ2-1, is GAGVSQSPSNKVTEKGKDVELRCDPISGHTALYWYRQSLGQGLEFLIYFQGNSAPDKSGLPSDRFSAERTGGSVSTLTIQRTQQEDSAVYLCAALRAGLRNEQFFGPGTRLTVL.

This chain connects TRBV19 to TRBJ2-4; D not resolved. Deletions cut 0 bases from V and 6 bases from J, with 9 bases between. Germline V gene data show CDR1 as LNHDA and CDR2 as SQIVND (reference sequence). This CDR3 is built from 14 residues. CDR3: CASSIDQVRNIQYF. In DNA, the CDR3 is TGTGCCAGTAGTATAGATCAAGTGCGAAACATTCAGTACTTC.

The V call is TRBV5-6, the J call TRBJ2-1, with TRBD2 matching 11 bases. CDR1 and CDR2 from the germline V gene are SGHDT and YYEEEE. V lost 4 bases to trimming and J lost 4 bases; unmatched junction nucleotides: 4. The CDR3 contains 15 residues. The DNA of the CDR3 is TGTGCCAGCAGCGTAACTAGCGGGGGATACAATGAGCAGTTCTTC. This gives the protein CASSVTSGGYNEQFF.

V usage is TRBV5-1 and J usage is TRBJ2-3; the match to TRBD1 covers 11 bases. The CDR3 sequence is 16 residues long. The J segment lost 4 bases and the V segment lost 0 bases, leaving 4 bases of the junction unmatched. From germline, CDR1 is SGHRS and CDR2 YFSETQ. The CDR3 coding sequence is TGCGCCAGCAGCTTGGGGACAGGGGGCTCATCAGATACGCAGTATTTT. Protein product: CASSLGTGGSSDTQYF.

This clone appeared a few times. The chain links TRBV4-1 to TRBJ1-1; tentatively, D is TRBD1 (5 bases). CDR1 is MGHRA, CDR2 YSYEKL, per germline. Trimming took 7 bases from V and 4 from J, leaving 19 bases between them. The CDR3 has 15 amino acids. CDR3 nucleotides: TGCGCCAGCACCTCCGATGGCCAGGGTGCCACTGAAGCTTTCTTT. As protein: CASTSDGQGATEAFF.

The chain employs TRBV7-9 and TRBJ2-1, with D unresolved. Germline assignment: CDR1 SEHNR and CDR2 FQNEAQ (reference sequence). This CDR3 region has 14 residues. V dropped 5 bases and J dropped 4 bases, with 12 bases sitting between them. CDR3 sequence: CASSPAQIYNEQFF. In DNA form, the CDR3 reads TGTGCCAGCAGCCCTGCACAGATTTACAATGAGCAGTTCTTC.

The CDR3 reads CASSLLADEQFF. The CDR3 bases are TGTGCCAGCAGCTTATTGGCCGATGAGCAGTTCTTC. The chain links TRBV9 to TRBJ2-1; D ambiguous. Germline V gives CDR1 SGDLS, CDR2 YYNGEE. V lost 4 bases and J 8 bases, leaving 10 bases between the germline ends. This CDR3 region has 12 residues. The entire variable domain, with the rest obtained from reference TRBV9 and TRBJ2-1, is as follows: DSGVTQTPKHLITATGQRVTLRCSPRSGDLSVYWYQQSLDQGLQFLIQYYNGEERAKGNILERFSAQQFPDLHSELNLSSLELGDSALYFCASSLLADEQFFGPGTRLTVL.

The chain links TRBV7-3 to TRBJ2-5, with D possibly TRBD2 on 7 matching bases. This CDR3 is built from 15 residues. Germline V gene data show CDR1 as SGHTA and CDR2 as FQGTGA. V lost 5 bases to trimming and J lost 1 base, with 14 bases between them. The CDR3 coding sequence is TGTGCCAGCAGCCGGGGGGCGGGCCTCCAAGAGACCCAGTACTTC. This gives the protein CASSRGAGLQETQYF. Complete variable domain (other parts from reference TRBV7-3 and TRBJ2-5): GAGVSQTPSNKVTEKGKYVELRCDPISGHTALYWYRQSLGQGPEFLIYFQGTGAADDSGLPNDRFFAVRPEGSVSTLKIQRTERGDSAVYLCASSRGAGLQETQYFGPGTRLLVL.

The rearrangement joins TRBV3-1 (or the pseudogene TRBV3-2) to TRBJ2-2; TRBD1 matches at 8 bases. This CDR3 is 19 amino acids long. Per germline, CDR1 LGHDT and CDR2 YNNKEL (reference sequence). V was pared by 2 bases and J by 4 bases, with 15 bases of the junction left unmatched. The CDR3 DNA is TGTGCCAGCAGCCAAAGCATCAGGGGGCCCTTCGATAGCACCGGGGAGCTGTTTTTT. It specifies CASSQSIRGPFDSTGELFF.

This clone was recorded a few times. The chain is built from TRBV11-1 and TRBJ2-3, with 9 positions matching TRBD2. From germline, CDR1 is SGHAT and CDR2 FQDESV (reference sequence). The CDR3 spans 14 residues. After removal of 4 bases from V and 7 bases from J, the junction contained 6 bases not matched to a gene. Here the CDR3 DNA reads TGTGCCAGCAGCTGGGCGGGGGGGCTGTATACGCAGTATTTT. Translated: CASSWAGGLYTQYF.

The V gene is TRBV4-1, the J gene TRBJ1-1, with no clear D. Trimming took 0 bases from V and 0 from J, leaving 14 bases between them. Germline CDR1 and CDR2: MGHRA and YSYEKL. This CDR3 is built from 17 residues. CDR3 nucleotide sequence: TGCGCCAGCAGCCAAGAAGAACTCCAGCGGATGAACACTGAAGCTTTCTTT. Its protein is CASSQEELQRMNTEAFF.

The gene calls are TRBV6-2 or TRBV6-3 and TRBJ2-1; 8 bases agree with TRBD2. The length of the CDR3 is 13 residues. Per germline, CDR1 MNHEY and CDR2 SVGEGT. Trimming took 7 bases from V and 8 from J; bases not matched to a gene: 7. Here the CDR3 DNA reads TGTGCCAGCATCCCGGGAGGGCTCTATGAGCAGTTCTTC. This sequence encodes CASIPGGLYEQFF.

The chain uses TRBV3-1 (or the pseudogene TRBV3-2) and TRBJ2-7, with D possibly TRBD2 on 5 matching bases. CDR1 is LGHDT and CDR2 is YNNKEL in the germline V gene (reference sequence). The CDR3 length is 13 residues. The V end lost 1 base, the J end lost 5 bases, and 9 bases lay between the germline ends. In nucleotides, the CDR3 is TGTGCCAGCAGCCAAGTTGCGAGGGACGAGCAGTACTTC. It codes for CASSQVARDEQYF.

This clone was picked up a small number of times. J is TRBJ1-2 and V is TRBV12-3 or TRBV12-4, with 8 bases aligning to TRBD1. This CDR3 is built from 13 residues. The V and J ends lost 5 bases and 7 bases, in that order; junction bases with no gene match: 6. The CDR3 protein is CASSLGQGSGYTF. The CDR3 region has the DNA TGTGCCAGCAGTCTAGGACAGGGAAGTGGCTACACCTTC.

The rearrangement links TRBV7-8 to TRBJ2-7, with a possible D match to TRBD2 (6 bases). Between the trimmed V and J ends, which lost 2 bases and 5 bases, there was a span of 13 bases. The CDR3 spans 14 residues. Germline V gives CDR1 SGHVS, CDR2 FQNEAQ. CDR3 DNA sequence: TGTGCCAGCAGCTTATTCCAGGGAGGCGACGAGCAGTACTTC. Translation gives CASSLFQGGDEQYF.

CDR3 region: CASSGSGANEKLFF. The CDR3 DNA sequence: TGCGCCAGCAGTGGTTCAGGGGCTAATGAAAAACTGTTTTTT. This chain connects TRBV10-1 to TRBJ1-4, with a possible D match to TRBD1 (6 bases). The CDR3 totals 14 residues. The germline V gene encodes CDR1 WNHNN and CDR2 SYGVQD (reference sequence). V lost 4 bases to trimming and J lost 3 bases, with 9 bases between them.